The 6 T cell receptor beta chains reported below all come from one sample, sequenced in a study of Graves' ophthalmopathy and Graves' hyperthyroidism. Investigators amplified TCR beta CDR3 regions from RNA transcripts. HTBI primers were employed in first-round RT-PCR, then a second-round multiplex PCR followed. TCRdb re-analysed the multiplex PCR reads in MiXCR, keeping a single row per CDR3 protein. In the table there are about 170,000 distinct CDR3 sequences, over 35% of which are singletons. The sample consisted of peripheral blood. These receptors were obtained from a woman aged 35 to 49 with Graves' ophthalmopathy.

This clonotype was recorded many times. The rearrangement links TRBV28 to TRBJ1-1; D may be TRBD1 (6 bases). Germline CDR1 reads MDHEN; CDR2 reads SYDVKM. The CDR3 is 13 amino acids. Trimming cost V 3 bases and J 5 bases, with 10 bases left between them. The CDR3 sequence is CASSFGGRTEAFF. DNA for the CDR3: TGTGCCAGCAGTTTTGGGGGGCGGACTGAAGCTTTCTTT.

This clonotype was observed many times. The chain couples TRBV3-1 to TRBJ2-5; D might be TRBD1 or TRBD2, each matching 5 bases. This CDR3 comprises 16 residues. CDR1 LGHDT and CDR2 YNNKEL come from the germline V gene (reference sequence). Deletions cut 1 base from V and 5 bases from J, with 17 bases between. The CDR3 sequence is CASSQAGLGPKETQYF. The CDR3 DNA reads as TGTGCCAGCAGCCAAGCGGGGCTCGGCCCAAAGGAGACCCAGTACTTC.

This clonotype was counted ten times or more. The chain carries TRBV7-2 and TRBJ2-7; maybe TRBD1 (5 bases). V lost 2 bases to trimming and J lost 4 bases, with 9 bases between them. The CDR3 has 13 residues. CDR1 and CDR2 (germline): SGHTA, FQGNSA. The CDR3: CASSLNQGYEQYF. In DNA, the CDR3 is TGTGCCAGCAGCTTAAATCAGGGATACGAGCAGTACTTC.

This sequence joins TRBV2 and TRBJ2-7; 9 bases fit TRBD2. V dropped 6 bases and J dropped 0; count of bases not matched to a gene: 6. The CDR3 length is 15 residues. Germline values: CDR1 SNHLY, CDR2 FYNNEI. CDR3 in DNA: TGTGCCAGCAGCCGGGTTAGCGGGAGCTCCTACGAGCAGTACTTC. As protein: CASSRVSGSSYEQYF.

J is TRBJ2-2 and V is TRBV30, with D possibly TRBD1 on 5 matching bases. The CDR3 consists of 12 residues. V shed 5 bases and J shed 3 bases, with 7 bases lying between them. Germline V gene lookup returns CDR1 GTSNPN and CDR2 SVGIG (reference sequence). The CDR3 is CAWGRDTGELFF. For the CDR3, the DNA is TGTGCCTGGGGCAGGGACACCGGGGAGCTGTTTTTT.

The rearrangement joins TRBV29-1 to TRBJ1-2; no clear D gene. This CDR3 is 13 amino acids long. V shed 4 bases and J shed 7 bases, with 16 bases lying between them. Germline CDR1 and CDR2: SQVTM and ANQGSEA. As DNA, the CDR3 is TGCAGCGTTGGGGGAACAGTTCTCCTTGGCTACACCTTC. Protein product: CSVGGTVLLGYTF.